This T cell receptor beta chain originates from a study of cytomegalovirus exposure and HLA in healthy donors. Findings and caveats of the study: TCR sequences were mostly rare, though some public TCRs occurred in many donors. The likely origin of a cluster of highly shared sequence variants was a sequencing artifact. V- and J-gene trimming in TCR beta was tied to a missense DCLRE1C variant by an analysis performed later.

From germline, CDR1 is SGHTA and CDR2 FQGNSA. The CDR3 has 16 amino acids. V was trimmed by 6 bases and J by 4 bases, leaving 21 bases between them. A note on this clone: The target antigen is unknown.

Amplification used 60 Vbeta primers and 13 Jbeta primers. Sequencing was performed with immunoSEQ multiplex PCR; in TCRdb, only in-frame clones are kept and a portion is missing. The data contain roughly 120,000 clones, roughly 70% of them singletons. The sequence was obtained from a woman aged 40 to 55 in good health and CMV-seronegative. Input material: PBMCs. The V gene is TRBV7-2, the J gene TRBJ1-1; a possible D gene is TRBD1 (5 bases). In DNA form, the CDR3 reads TGTGCCAGCAGTTATGGAAGTACTGGGGGGGGCACTGAAGCTTTCTTT. Amino acids: CASSYGSTGGGTEAFF.